Listed here are 10 T cell receptor beta chains from one sample, sequenced in a study of metastatic and nonmetastatic thyroid tumors. TCRdb called clones again from the PCR reads with MiXCR. The sample records around 45,000 clones, roughly 4% being singletons. Thyroid surgery took place with no prior treatment in any patient. Sequencing was carried out using blood. The receptors derive from a female donor with papillary thyroid cancer or a benign thyroid nodule (not recorded which). Some clones in this sample may be carry-over from other donors' samples.

Of note for this clone: Its ends do not fully match the called genes, so a read error is possible. The chain combines TRBV12-3 or TRBV12-4 with TRBJ2-3; no reliable D call. The CDR3 is 11 amino acids. CDR3 coding DNA: TGTGCCAGCAGTTTTGAGGATAAGCAGTATTTT. Its translation is CASSFEDKQYF.

A note on this clone: This may arise from a read error, as a much more abundant clone is one base away. The rearrangement uses TRBV5-1 and TRBJ2-7; no clear D. Trimming left V 4 bases short and J 3 bases short, with 8 bases between. This CDR3 has 12 residues. Germline-derived CDR1 and CDR2 are SGHRS and YFSETQ. DNA for the CDR3: TGCGCCAGCAGCGCCCACGGCTACGAGCAGTACTTC. It translates to CASSAHGYEQYF.

The sample holds many counts of this clone. The same CDR3 can be traced to other DNA sequences in this sample. The chain uses TRBV10-2 and TRBJ2-3; no clear D gene. CDR1 WSHSY and CDR2 SAAADI come from the germline V gene. Trimming shortened V by 3 bases and J by 3 bases, and 10 bases separated the two germline ends. The CDR3 totals 14 residues. This CDR3 is CASSEGGLTDTQYF. As DNA, the CDR3 is TGCGCCAGCAGTGAAGGTGGCCTGACAGATACGCAGTATTTT.

Within the sample, this clone is medium-sized. The gene calls are TRBV6-1 and TRBJ2-3, with D hard to call. V was cut by 8 bases and J by 4 bases, with 10 bases left in between. The germline gives CDR1 MNHNS, CDR2 SASEGT. The CDR3 spans 12 residues. The CDR3 is CASCWNADTQYF. The CDR3 DNA sequence: TGTGCCAGCTGTTGGAACGCAGATACGCAGTATTTT.

This rearrangement joins TRBV18 to TRBJ2-2, with 13 positions matching TRBD2. The junction had 4 bases not matched to a gene; V was cut back by 3 bases and J by 6 bases. The germline CDR1 and CDR2 sequences are KGHSH and LQKENI. The CDR3 totals 16 residues. DNA for the CDR3: TGTGCCAGCTCACCCCCCGGACTAGCGGGAGCCGGGGAGCTGTTTTTT. Translation: CASSPPGLAGAGELFF.

This clone was picked up many times. The chain carries TRBV5-6 and TRBJ2-6; tentatively, D is TRBD2 (5 bases). The CDR3 has 18 residues. Germline lookup yields CDR1 SGHDT and CDR2 YYEEEE. With 1 base removed from V and 4 bases from J, the gap between germline ends came to 18 bases. The CDR3 loop reads CASSLLSANTGGANVLTF. CDR3 DNA: TGTGCCAGCAGCTTGTTGTCCGCCAACACGGGGGGGGCCAACGTCCTGACTTTC.

This clone was counted at least ten times. The V call is TRBV20-1, the J call TRBJ2-1; possibly TRBD2 for D (5 bases). The germline V and J ends were trimmed by 0 bases and 0 bases, with 9 bases remaining between them. Germline CDR1 is DFQATT and CDR2 is SNEGSKA (reference sequence). CDR3 length: 15 amino acids. The CDR3 sequence: CSARERRSSYNEQFF. DNA of the CDR3: TGCAGTGCTAGAGAGAGGAGGAGCTCCTACAATGAGCAGTTCTTC.

This clone was seen at least ten times. The chain recombines TRBV19 with TRBJ2-7; 10 bases agree with TRBD1. V was pared by 3 bases and J by 3 bases, with 2 bases of the junction left unmatched. CDR1 LNHDA and CDR2 SQIVND come from the germline V gene (reference sequence). The CDR3 contains 14 residues. CDR3 coding DNA: TGTGCCAGTAGTATGGGGGACAGGGGCTACGAGCAGTACTTC. It specifies CASSMGDRGYEQYF.

This clone was seen many times. The rearrangement joins TRBV14 to TRBJ2-1, with TRBD2 matching over 11 bases. This CDR3 is 16 amino acids long. The junction had 8 bases not matched to a gene; V was cut back by 2 bases and J by 8 bases. CDR1 SGHDN and CDR2 FVKESK come from the germline V gene. CDR3 sequence (DNA): TGTGCCAGCAGCCAATTCCGACTAGCGGGATTGCATGAGCAGTTCTTC. Protein sequence: CASSQFRLAGLHEQFF.

This clone was recorded only once. V and J are TRBV12-3 or TRBV12-4 and TRBJ2-7; 7 bases map to TRBD1. The CDR3 has 14 residues. Germline trimming cut 8 bases from V and 3 bases from J; bases unmatched to any gene: 10. The CDR3 protein is CASGQDFLYYEQYF. CDR3 nucleotide sequence: TGTGCCAGCGGACAGGACTTTCTCTACTACGAGCAGTACTTC.